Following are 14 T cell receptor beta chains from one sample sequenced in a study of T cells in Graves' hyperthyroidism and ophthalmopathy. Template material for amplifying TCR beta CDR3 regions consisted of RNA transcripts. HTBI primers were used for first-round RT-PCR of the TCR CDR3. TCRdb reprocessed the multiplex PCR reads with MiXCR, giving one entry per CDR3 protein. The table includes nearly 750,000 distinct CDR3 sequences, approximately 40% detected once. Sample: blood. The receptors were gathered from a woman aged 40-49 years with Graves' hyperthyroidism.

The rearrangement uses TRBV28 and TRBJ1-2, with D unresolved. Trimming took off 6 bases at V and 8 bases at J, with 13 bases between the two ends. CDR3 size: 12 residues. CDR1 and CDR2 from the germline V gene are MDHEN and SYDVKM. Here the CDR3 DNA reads TGTGCCAGCAGCCACCTGTCCGGGGGCTACACCTTC. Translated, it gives CASSHLSGGYTF.

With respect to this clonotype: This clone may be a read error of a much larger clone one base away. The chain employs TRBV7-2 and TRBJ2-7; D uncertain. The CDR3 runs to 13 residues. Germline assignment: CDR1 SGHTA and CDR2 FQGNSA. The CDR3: CASSLEGPYKQYF. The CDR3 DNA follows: TGTGCCAGCAGCTTAGAGGGTCCCTACAAGCAGTACTTC.

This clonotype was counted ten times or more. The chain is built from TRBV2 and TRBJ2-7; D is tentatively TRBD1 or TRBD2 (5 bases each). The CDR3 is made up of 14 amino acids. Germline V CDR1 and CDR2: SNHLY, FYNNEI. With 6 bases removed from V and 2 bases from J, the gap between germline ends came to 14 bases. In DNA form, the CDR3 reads TGTGCCAGCAGGGAGACCCGGGACCCCTACGAGCAGTACTTC. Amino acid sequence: CASRETRDPYEQYF.

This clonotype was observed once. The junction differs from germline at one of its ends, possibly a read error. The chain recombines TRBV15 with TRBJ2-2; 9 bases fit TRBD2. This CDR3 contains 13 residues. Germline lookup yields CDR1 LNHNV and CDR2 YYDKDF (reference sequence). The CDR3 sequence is CATSRDLRGGSSF. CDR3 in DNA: TGTGCCACCAGCAGAGATTTGCGGGGGGGATCGTCTTTT.

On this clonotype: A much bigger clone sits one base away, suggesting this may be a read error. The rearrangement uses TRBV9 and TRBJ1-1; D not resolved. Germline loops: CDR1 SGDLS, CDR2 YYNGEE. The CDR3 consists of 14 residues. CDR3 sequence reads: CASRVSGLNAEAFF. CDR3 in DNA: TGTGCCAGCAGGGTGTCGGGGTTGAACGCTGAAGCTTTCTTT.

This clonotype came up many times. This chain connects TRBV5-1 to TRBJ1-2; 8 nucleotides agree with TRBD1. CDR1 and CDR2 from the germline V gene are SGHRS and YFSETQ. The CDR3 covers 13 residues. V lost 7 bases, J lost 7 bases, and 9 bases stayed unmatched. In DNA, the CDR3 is TGCGCCAGCGGGGATCAGGGGGCACGTGGCTACACCTTC. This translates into CASGDQGARGYTF.

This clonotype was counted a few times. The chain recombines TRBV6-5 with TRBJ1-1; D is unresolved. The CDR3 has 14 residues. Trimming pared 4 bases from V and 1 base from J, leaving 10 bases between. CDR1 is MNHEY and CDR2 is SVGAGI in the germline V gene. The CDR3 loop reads CASSLYLPNTEAFF. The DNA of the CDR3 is TGTGCCAGCAGTTTATATCTCCCGAACACTGAAGCTTTCTTT.

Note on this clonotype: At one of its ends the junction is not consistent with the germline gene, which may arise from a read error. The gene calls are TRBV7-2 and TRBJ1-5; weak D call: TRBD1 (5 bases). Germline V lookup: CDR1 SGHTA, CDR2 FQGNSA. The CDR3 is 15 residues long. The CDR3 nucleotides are TGTGCCAGCAGCTTGGGTGGGGGATCAAATCAGCCCCGGCATTTT. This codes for CASSLGGGSNQPRHF.

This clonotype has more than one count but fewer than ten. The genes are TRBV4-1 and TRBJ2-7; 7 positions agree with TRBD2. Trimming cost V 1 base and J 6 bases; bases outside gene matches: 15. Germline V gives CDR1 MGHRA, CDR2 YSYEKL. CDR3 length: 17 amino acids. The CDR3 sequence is CASSQGPSGEPNSEQYF. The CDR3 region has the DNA TGCGCCAGCAGCCAAGGCCCTAGCGGTGAACCCAACTCCGAGCAGTACTTC.

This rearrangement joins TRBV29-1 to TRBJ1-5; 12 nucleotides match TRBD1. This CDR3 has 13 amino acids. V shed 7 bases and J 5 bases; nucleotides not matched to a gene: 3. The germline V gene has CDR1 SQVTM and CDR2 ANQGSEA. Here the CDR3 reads CSGGQGADQPQHF. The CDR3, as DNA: TGCAGCGGGGGACAGGGGGCAGATCAGCCCCAGCATTTT. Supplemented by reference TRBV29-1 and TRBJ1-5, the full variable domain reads SAVISQKPSRDICQRGTSLTIQCQVDSQVTMMFWYRQQPGQSLTLIATANQGSEATYESGFVIDKFPISRPNLTFSTLTVSNMSPEDSSIYLCSGGQGADQPQHFGDGTRLSIL.

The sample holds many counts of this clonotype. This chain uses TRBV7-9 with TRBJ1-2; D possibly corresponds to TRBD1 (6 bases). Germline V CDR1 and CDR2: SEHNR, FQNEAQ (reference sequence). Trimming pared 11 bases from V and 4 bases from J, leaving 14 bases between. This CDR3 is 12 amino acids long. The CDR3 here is CALMDRLYGYTF. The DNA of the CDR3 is TGTGCCTTAATGGACAGACTCTATGGCTACACCTTC.

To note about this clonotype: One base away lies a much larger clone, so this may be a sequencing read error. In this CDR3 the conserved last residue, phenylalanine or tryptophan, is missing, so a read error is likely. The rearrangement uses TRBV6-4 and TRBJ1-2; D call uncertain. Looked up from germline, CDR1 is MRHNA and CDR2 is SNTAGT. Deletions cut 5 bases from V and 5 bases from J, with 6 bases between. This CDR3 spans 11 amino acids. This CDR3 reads CASSYLYGYTC. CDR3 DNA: TGTGCCAGCAGTTACCTTTATGGCTACACCTGC.

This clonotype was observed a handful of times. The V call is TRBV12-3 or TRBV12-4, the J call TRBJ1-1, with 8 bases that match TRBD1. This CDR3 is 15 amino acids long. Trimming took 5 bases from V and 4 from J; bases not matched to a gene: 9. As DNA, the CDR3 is TGTGCCAGCAGTCCCCAGACAGGGGTCGGCACTGAAGCTTTCTTT. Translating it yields CASSPQTGVGTEAFF.

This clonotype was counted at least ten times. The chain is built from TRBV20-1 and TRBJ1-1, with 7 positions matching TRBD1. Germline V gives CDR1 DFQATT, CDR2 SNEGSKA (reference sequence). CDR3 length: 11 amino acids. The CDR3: CSGQENTEAFF. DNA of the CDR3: TGCAGCGGACAGGAGAACACTGAAGCTTTCTTT.